These 5 T cell receptor beta chains came from one sample sequenced in a study of beta chain features in type 1 diabetes. Expressed TCRB transcripts got sequenced, as all isolated RNA was reverse transcribed. Generated by immunoSEQ multiplex PCR, the TCRdb table keeps only in-frame clones and is missing some. The sample lists 400,000 to 550,000 clones; over 10% were seen once. Sequences were obtained from naive CD4+ T cells from blood. The origin of the receptors is a woman aged 18-29 years in good health.

With regard to this clone: Other DNA sequences in this specimen translate into the identical CDR3. This chain joins TRBV7-2 and TRBJ2-5, with TRBD1 as a possible D gene (5 bases). CDR3 length: 16 residues. Germline V CDR1 and CDR2: SGHTA, FQGNSA. V was pared by 1 base and J by 3 bases, with 15 bases between. This chain's CDR3 is CASSLVGRAGKETQYF. DNA of the CDR3: TGTGCCAGCAGCTTAGTGGGTCGGGCAGGGAAAGAGACCCAGTACTTC. Variable domain in full (rest from reference TRBV7-2 and TRBJ2-5): GAGVSQSPSNKVTEKGKDVELRCDPISGHTALYWYRQSLGQGLEFLIYFQGNSAPDKSGLPSDRFSAERTGGSVSTLTIQRTQQEDSAVYLCASSLVGRAGKETQYFGPGTRLLVL.

This clone has a handful of counts. This chain joins TRBV27 and TRBJ2-2; D gene uncertain. The V gene's germline CDR1 is MNHEY and CDR2 SMNVEV (reference sequence). V was cut by 4 bases and J by 7 bases, with 13 bases left in between. CDR3 length: 14 residues. CDR3 nucleotide sequence: TGTGCCAGCAGTTCCACCTGGGGTGGCGGGGAGCTGTTTTTT. Translation: CASSSTWGGGELFF.

This sequence joins TRBV14 and TRBJ2-5; D is possibly TRBD2 (5 bases). Germline values: CDR1 SGHDN, CDR2 FVKESK. The V gene lost 5 bases and the J gene lost 2 bases, with 12 bases spanning the gap. The CDR3 is 14 residues long. The CDR3 reads CASSSSGWQETQYF. CDR3 coding DNA: TGTGCCAGCAGCTCCTCGGGGTGGCAAGAGACCCAGTACTTC.

This clone has more than one count but fewer than ten. The gene calls are TRBV2 and TRBJ2-1; the D gene is possibly TRBD1 (6 bases). The CDR3 is 15 residues long. The germline CDR1 and CDR2 sequences are SNHLY and FYNNEI. V was clipped by 7 bases and J by 2 bases, with 15 bases between them. Here the CDR3 DNA reads TGTGCCAGCACTGGCAGGGGAAGGACCTACAATGAGCAGTTCTTC. Translation gives CASTGRGRTYNEQFF.

The CDR3: CASSPGDHRTDNEQFF. DNA of the CDR3: TGTGCCAGCAGCCCCGGGGACCACAGAACTGACAATGAGCAGTTCTTC. The chain carries TRBV7-9 and TRBJ2-1; D is possibly TRBD1 or TRBD2 (5 bases each). CDR3 length: 16 residues. Trimming left V 5 bases short and J 5 bases short, with 19 bases between. Germline V gives CDR1 SEHNR, CDR2 FQNEAQ (reference sequence). Combining the CDR3 with reference TRBV7-9 and TRBJ2-1 gives the whole variable domain DTGVSQNPRHKITKRGQNVTFRCDPISEHNRLYWYRQTLGQGPEFLTYFQNEAQLEKSRLLSDRFSAERPKGSFSTLEIQRTEQGDSAMYLCASSPGDHRTDNEQFFGPGTRLTVL.